This T cell receptor beta chain was identified during a study of Tregs in tolerant kidney transplant recipients. Overall study results and limits: Activated donor B cell expansion appeared to reveal the most relevant donor-specific TCRbeta repertoire. The small number of patients limits these findings pending further validation.

Notes on this clone: As yet, its antigen is unknown.

Only in-frame clones appear in the TCRdb table, and some are missing; sequencing was by immunoSEQ multiplex PCR. Of roughly 68,000 clones listed, about 83% are singletons. Unstimulated Tregs (CD4+CD25+CD127-) and CD4+CD25- non-Tregs were sorted from PBMCs. Sequencing was done on a sample of CD4+ T cells from blood. The receptor comes from a human donor in good health.

Here the CDR3 reads CASRPRGGNTEAFF. CDR3 DNA: TGTGCCAGCAGACCCCGTGGGGGGAACACTGAAGCTTTCTTT. This rearrangement joins TRBV6-4 to TRBJ1-1, with TRBD1 as a possible D gene (5 bases). Trimming left V 6 bases short and J 1 base short, with 12 bases between. Germline loops: CDR1 MRHNA, CDR2 SNTAGT. The CDR3 sequence is 14 residues long.